Below, 31 T cell receptor beta chains from the same sample are listed, as sequenced in a study of Graves' ophthalmopathy and Graves' hyperthyroidism. Investigators amplified TCR beta CDR3 regions from RNA transcripts. Amplification began with first-round RT-PCR using HTBI primers, then second-round multiplex PCR was performed. TCRdb itself ran the multiplex PCR reads through MiXCR, one entry per CDR3 protein. The data contain 57,000 or so distinct CDR3 sequences, less than 65% of them seen just once; the ten biggest clones take up around 4.5%. The material sequenced was peripheral blood. The receptor set was obtained from an adult woman with Graves' ophthalmopathy.

The J gene is TRBJ1-5, the V gene TRBV25-1, with 9 bases lining up with TRBD1. V trimming: 5 bases; J trimming: 5 bases; junction bases outside the gene matches: 7. CDR3 length: 15 residues. Germline-derived CDR1 and CDR2 are MGHDK and SYGVNS. CDR3: CASSNPGQGHQPQHF. DNA of the CDR3: TGTGCCAGCAGTAACCCGGGACAGGGTCATCAGCCCCAGCATTTT.

As concerns this clonotype: One base away lies a much larger clone, so this may be a sequencing read error. The chain joins TRBV4-1 to TRBJ2-1; 13 bases fit TRBD2. Trimming cost V 1 base and J 9 bases; bases outside gene matches: 12. Germline CDR1 reads MGHRA; CDR2 reads YSYEKL. CDR3 length equals 18 residues. CDR3 sequence: CASSQAPTSGRVWSEQFF. CDR3 DNA sequence: TGCGCCAGCAGCCAAGCCCCAACTAGCGGGAGGGTTTGGAGTGAGCAGTTCTTC.

Within the sample, this clonotype is medium-sized. The chain employs TRBV7-6 and TRBJ2-7, with 10 bases lining up with TRBD2. Trimming cost V 3 bases and J 5 bases; bases outside gene matches: 4. Per the germline V gene, CDR1 is SGHVS and CDR2 is FNYEAQ. CDR3 length: 14 residues. The CDR3 region is CASSLLAGDDEQYF. The CDR3 nucleotides are TGTGCCAGCAGCTTGCTAGCGGGAGACGACGAGCAGTACTTC.

This chain connects TRBV5-1 to TRBJ1-1; 8 positions agree with TRBD1. The CDR3 has 14 amino acids. The trim removed 4 bases at V and 0 bases at J, leaving 2 bases unmatched. CDR1 is SGHRS and CDR2 is YFSETQ in the germline V gene. The CDR3: CASSRTGMNTEAFF. The CDR3 bases are TGCGCCAGCAGCCGGACAGGGATGAACACTGAAGCTTTCTTT.

V usage is TRBV19 and J usage is TRBJ2-7; TRBD1 matches 9 bases. Trimming took 4 bases from V and 2 from J; bases not matched to a gene: 6. The CDR3 runs to 15 residues. Germline V gene sequence: CDR1 LNHDA, CDR2 SQIVND (reference sequence). DNA for the CDR3: TGTGCCAGTAGTAGGGAGGACAGGGGACCCTACGAGCAGTACTTC. Protein: CASSREDRGPYEQYF.

This clonotype appeared many times. V gene TRBV29-1 combines with J gene TRBJ2-1; 11 nucleotides line up with TRBD2. The CDR3 extends over 18 amino acids. Germline CDR1 SQVTM, CDR2 ANQGSEA. J lost 8 bases, V lost 1 base, and 16 bases had no gene match. The CDR3 reads CSVEGPPSLAGALDEQFF. The CDR3 region has the DNA TGCAGCGTTGAAGGTCCACCCTCACTAGCGGGGGCCCTCGATGAGCAGTTCTTC.

The V and J genes are TRBV2 and TRBJ2-3, with a tentative D call TRBD2 (7 bases). Trimming removed 5 bases at V and 2 bases at J, with 20 bases between. The CDR3 is 17 residues long. CDR1 is SNHLY, CDR2 FYNNEI, per germline. This chain's CDR3 is CASSLDVCGGLTDTQYF. DNA of the CDR3: TGTGCCAGCAGTCTTGATGTTTGCGGGGGCCTCACAGATACGCAGTATTTT.

This clonotype was recorded many times. The chain combines TRBV14 with TRBJ2-1; tentatively, D is TRBD1 (6 bases). V was shortened by 1 base and J by 5 bases, with 12 bases between the two germline ends. CDR3 length: 15 amino acids. Per germline, CDR1 SGHDN and CDR2 FVKESK. This chain's CDR3 is CASSQGTVWDNEQFF. In nucleotides, the CDR3 is TGTGCCAGCAGCCAAGGGACAGTGTGGGACAATGAGCAGTTCTTC.

This chain joins TRBV5-4 and TRBJ1-3; D is undetermined. The CDR3 covers 15 residues. CDR1 and CDR2 from the germline V gene are SGHNT and YYREEE (reference sequence). Deletions cut 7 bases from V and 0 bases from J, with 14 bases between. CDR3 nucleotide sequence: TGTGCCAGCTCGATAGGGCGCTTCTCTGGAAACACCATATATTTT. Translated: CASSIGRFSGNTIYF.

The V and J genes are TRBV20-1 and TRBJ2-7, with TRBD1 matching 9 bases. Losses at the gene ends were 1 base for V and 5 bases for J; bases not matched to a gene: 3. This CDR3 comprises 13 residues. Germline assignment: CDR1 DFQATT and CDR2 SNEGSKA (reference sequence). The CDR3 is CSARGTGANEQYF. CDR3 coding DNA: TGCAGTGCTAGAGGGACAGGGGCGAACGAGCAGTACTTC.

This clonotype qualifies as medium-sized. The rearrangement joins TRBV10-3 to TRBJ2-7, with D maybe TRBD1 (6 bases). This CDR3 comprises 16 residues. V was clipped by 5 bases and J by 5 bases, with 22 bases between them. CDR1 ENHRY and CDR2 SYGVKD come from the germline V gene. CDR3 in DNA: TGTGCCATCAGTAGCACCCGACAGGTAGAAGGCAACGAGCAGTACTTC. Translation gives CAISSTRQVEGNEQYF.

The chain links TRBV19 to TRBJ2-2; 8 bases align to TRBD1. CDR3 length: 15 amino acids. Germline V CDR1 and CDR2: LNHDA, SQIVND (reference sequence). V shed 3 bases and J 7 bases; nucleotides not matched to a gene: 7. The chain's CDR3 is CASSIAGGRGGELFF. The DNA of the CDR3 is TGTGCCAGTAGTATTGCAGGGGGCAGGGGCGGGGAGCTGTTTTTT.

There are many counts of this clonotype. V and J are TRBV4-3 and TRBJ1-5, with D possibly TRBD1 on 5 matching bases. Looked up from germline, CDR1 is LGHNA and CDR2 is YSLEER. Trimming took 0 bases from V and 5 from J, leaving 17 bases between them. The length of the CDR3 is 17 residues. The CDR3 coding sequence is TGCGCCAGCAGCCAAGATTTGAGATTCGGGGGAGATCAGCCCCAGCATTTT. Translated: CASSQDLRFGGDQPQHF.

At least ten counts were recorded for this clonotype. The chain carries TRBV29-1 and TRBJ1-1; D is ambiguous. The CDR3 extends over 11 amino acids. The V end was cut by 4 bases, the J end by 6 bases, with 9 bases between. Per germline, CDR1 SQVTM and CDR2 ANQGSEA. This CDR3 is CSVVNSAEAFF. CDR3 bases: TGCAGCGTTGTGAATTCTGCTGAAGCTTTCTTT.

The table lists this clonotype with many counts. The chain is built from TRBV19 and TRBJ2-7; possibly TRBD1 for D (5 bases). There are 15 residues in the CDR3. V was clipped by 7 bases and J by 3 bases, with 19 bases between them. The germline gives CDR1 LNHDA, CDR2 SQIVND (reference sequence). This CDR3 is CASKASDKIRYEQYF. The DNA of the CDR3 is TGTGCCAGTAAAGCTTCGGACAAAATCCGCTACGAGCAGTACTTC. The full variable domain, in which reference TRBV19 and TRBJ2-7 provide the parts outside the CDR3, is DGGITQSPKYLFRKEGQNVTLSCEQNLNHDAMYWYRQDPGQGLRLIYYSQIVNDFQKGDIAEGYSVSREKKESFPLTVTSAQKNPTAFYLCASKASDKIRYEQYFGPGTRLTVT.

The chain employs TRBV19 and TRBJ2-1; 9 nucleotides line up with TRBD1. Germline values: CDR1 LNHDA, CDR2 SQIVND (reference sequence). There are 13 residues in the CDR3. V was clipped by 8 bases and J by 8 bases; unmatched bases: 7. The CDR3 bases are TGTGCCAGTCAACAGGGGGCTAACTATGAGCAGTTCTTC. Its protein product is CASQQGANYEQFF.

The chain carries TRBV2 and TRBJ2-3; 8 nucleotides line up with TRBD1. Germline assignment: CDR1 SNHLY and CDR2 FYNNEI. V lost 6 bases to trimming and J lost 11 bases; unmatched junction nucleotides: 13. The CDR3 runs 14 residues. The CDR3 spells CASRLTTGGSEQYF. CDR3 DNA: TGTGCCAGCAGACTCACAACAGGGGGTTCAGAGCAGTATTTT.

A few counts support this clonotype. A read error may account for a junction end that differs from germline. The rearrangement uses TRBV6-5 and TRBJ2-6, with 10 bases aligning to TRBD1. This CDR3 is built from 14 residues. CDR1 is MNHEY, CDR2 SVGAGI, per germline. CDR3 sequence (DNA): TGTGCCAGCAGTTACGGGACAGGGGCAAACACTGAAGCTTTC. The encoded protein is CASSYGTGANTEAF.

This clonotype was counted at least ten times. The J gene is TRBJ2-7, the V gene TRBV6-1; 10 bases match TRBD1. The germline V gene encodes CDR1 MNHNS and CDR2 SASEGT. The ends lost 0 bases at V and 5 bases at J; junction bases unmatched: 7. CDR3 length equals 16 residues. CDR3 loop: CASSEALGQGMNEQYF. The CDR3 nucleotides are TGTGCCAGCAGTGAAGCGCTGGGACAGGGGATGAACGAGCAGTACTTC.

This clonotype occurred a few times. It is likely a read error, because the conserved phenylalanine at the end of the CDR3 is missing. The DNA is omitted, as the CDR3 cannot be located on it reliably, and the CDR3 follows TCRdb's listing. This chain connects TRBV14 to TRBJ2-5. Germline V gives CDR1 SGHDN, CDR2 FVKESK. Both ends counted, the CDR3 spans 8 residues. CDR3 protein: CASSQDPS.

The chain combines TRBV7-2 with TRBJ2-1; TRBD2 might be the D (6 bases). There are 16 residues in the CDR3. V lost 5 bases to trimming and J lost 2 bases, with 16 bases between them. CDR1 is SGHTA and CDR2 is FQGNSA in the germline V gene. The CDR3 nucleotides are TGTGCCAGCAGCCTTACTAGCAGGAGGGCCTACAATGAGCAGTTCTTC. Protein product: CASSLTSRRAYNEQFF.

This clonotype has just one count. This likely comes from a read error, as the CDR3 has no conserved phenylalanine or tryptophan at its end. V is TRBV29-1 and J is TRBJ2-5; D may be TRBD1 (5 bases). The CDR3 contains 14 residues. The V gene's germline CDR1 is SQVTM and CDR2 ANQGSEA. Trimming removed 7 bases from V and 4 bases from J, with 19 bases in between. In DNA, the CDR3 is TGCAGCGCCGCAGGGTGCTTCCCGGGAGAGACCCAGTACCTC. It codes for CSAAGCFPGETQYL.

This clonotype was detected only a few times. This could be a read error, since a much larger clone is one nucleotide away. The J gene is TRBJ1-4, the V gene TRBV6-5; D unclear. The CDR3 contains 13 residues. V lost 6 bases and J 7 bases, leaving 12 bases between the germline ends. Germline loops: CDR1 MNHEY, CDR2 SVGAGI. CDR3 protein: CASSRTIAEKLFF. The CDR3 DNA sequence: TGTGCCAGCAGCAGAACAATTGCTGAAAAACTGTTTTTT.

The chain joins TRBV25-1 to TRBJ1-2, with TRBD1 matching over 9 bases. V lost 2 bases, J lost 8 bases, and 12 bases stayed unmatched. CDR1 is MGHDK, CDR2 SYGVNS, per germline. This CDR3 comprises 16 residues. Here the CDR3 DNA reads TGTGCCAGCAGTGAACCGACAGGGGGTACCGCCGCCGGCTACACCTTC. This sequence encodes CASSEPTGGTAAGYTF.

The chain links TRBV19 to TRBJ2-1, with 12 bases matching TRBD2. CDR1 is LNHDA, CDR2 SQIVND, per germline (reference sequence). The CDR3 runs to 15 residues. The trim removed 3 bases at V and 13 bases at J, leaving 10 bases unmatched. The CDR3 region has the DNA TGTGCCAGTAGTATTGGGTCTAGCGGGAGGGTAGAACAGTTCTTC. Its protein is CASSIGSSGRVEQFF.

The gene calls are TRBV10-3 and TRBJ2-1, with TRBD1 identical over 11 bases. Trimming at V came to 10 bases and at J to 4 bases, leaving 3 bases not matched to a gene. The CDR3 is 13 amino acids. Germline V gene data show CDR1 as ENHRY and CDR2 as SYGVKD. CDR3 residues: CASGQGAYNEQFF. The DNA for the CDR3 is TGTGCCAGCGGACAGGGGGCATACAATGAGCAGTTCTTC.

The rearrangement uses TRBV7-9 and TRBJ2-5, with 7 bases that match TRBD2. Per the germline V gene, CDR1 is SEHNR and CDR2 is FQNEAQ (reference sequence). The trim removed 1 base at V and 2 bases at J, leaving 4 bases unmatched. The CDR3 extends over 15 amino acids. The CDR3 protein is CASSLGRGGQETQYF. DNA of the CDR3: TGTGCCAGCAGCTTAGGAAGGGGAGGGCAAGAGACCCAGTACTTC.

This clonotype showed up many times. The V call is TRBV6-4, the J call TRBJ2-1; weak D call: TRBD2 (5 bases). Trimming left V 7 bases short and J 5 bases short, with 18 bases between. The CDR3 runs to 15 residues. Germline CDR1 reads MRHNA; CDR2 reads SNTAGT. In nucleotides, the CDR3 is TGTGCCAGCAAGTACCTACCGGGATCCAACAATGAGCAGTTCTTC. As protein: CASKYLPGSNNEQFF.

This clonotype was found many times. The J gene is TRBJ2-7, the V gene TRBV6-1, with TRBD1 matching 11 bases. CDR3 length: 17 residues. CDR1 and CDR2 from the germline V gene are MNHNS and SASEGT. Germline trimming cut 5 bases from V and 3 bases from J; bases unmatched to any gene: 12. The CDR3 DNA is TGTGCCAGCAGTAAAATAGCCTCCGGGACAGGGGGCTACGAGCAGTACTTC. Protein sequence: CASSKIASGTGGYEQYF.

This clonotype was seen repeatedly, ten times or more. This chain uses TRBV7-9 with TRBJ1-1; weak D call: TRBD1 (6 bases). CDR3 size: 12 residues. Germline V lookup: CDR1 SEHNR, CDR2 FQNEAQ (reference sequence). The V and J ends lost 3 bases and 6 bases respectively, with 8 bases between them. CDR3 loop: CASSLTGAEAFF. The CDR3, as DNA: TGTGCCAGCAGCTTGACAGGAGCTGAAGCTTTCTTT.

This clonotype was observed at least ten times. For the CDR3, the DNA is TGTGCCATCAGTGTTGAGGGGACAGGGGGCGCGATGAACACTGAAGCTTTCTTT. Its translation: CAISVEGTGGAMNTEAFF. The rearrangement joins TRBV10-3 to TRBJ1-1; 12 bases match TRBD1. Germline values: CDR1 ENHRY, CDR2 SYGVKD. With V trimmed by 4 bases and J by 0 bases, 9 bases remained unmatched. The CDR3 length is 18 residues.